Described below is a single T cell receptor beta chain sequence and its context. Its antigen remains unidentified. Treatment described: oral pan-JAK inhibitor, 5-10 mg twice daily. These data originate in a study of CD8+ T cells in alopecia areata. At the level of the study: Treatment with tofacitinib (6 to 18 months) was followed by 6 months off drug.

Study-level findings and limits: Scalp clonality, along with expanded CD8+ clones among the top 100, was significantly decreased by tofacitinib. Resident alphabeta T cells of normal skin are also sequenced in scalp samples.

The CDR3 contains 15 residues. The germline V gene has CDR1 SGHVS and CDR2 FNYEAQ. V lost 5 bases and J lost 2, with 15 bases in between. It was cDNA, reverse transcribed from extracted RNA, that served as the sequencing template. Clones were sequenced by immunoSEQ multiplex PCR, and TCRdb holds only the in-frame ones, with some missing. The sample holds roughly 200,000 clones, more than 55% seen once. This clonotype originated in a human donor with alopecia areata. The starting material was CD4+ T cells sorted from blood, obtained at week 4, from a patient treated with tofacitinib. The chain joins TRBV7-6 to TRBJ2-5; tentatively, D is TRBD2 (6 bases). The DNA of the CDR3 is TGTGCCAGCAGCCCGGTTCGACTAGTTCAAGAGACCCAGTACTTC. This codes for CASSPVRLVQETQYF.